This paragraph reports one TCR beta chain. No antigen is known for it. CDR1 and CDR2 (germline): SGHRS, YFSETQ. The CDR3 runs 13 residues. V was pared by 1 base and J by 6 bases, with 7 bases between. The sample is drawn from a study of shared clonotypes between healthy human individuals. Cells designated naive CD8 were CD45RO-negative and were positively selected for CCR7, with terminally differentiated effector memory CD45RA+ cells excluded. General study findings and limits: Memory subsets had estimated richness that was generally smaller than that of naive subsets.

Only in-frame clones appear in the TCRdb table, and some are missing; sequencing was by immunoSEQ multiplex PCR. The sample yields just over 2,000,000 clones, about 94% seen once. The rearrangement uses TRBV5-1 and TRBJ1-4, with D perhaps matching TRBD1 (6 bases). Sequencing input: naive CD8+ T cells sorted from blood. This TCR was recovered from a man aged 18 to 29 in good health. As DNA, the CDR3 is TGCGCCAGCAGCTTGCACAGGGATGAAAAACTGTTTTTT. Protein sequence: CASSLHRDEKLFF.